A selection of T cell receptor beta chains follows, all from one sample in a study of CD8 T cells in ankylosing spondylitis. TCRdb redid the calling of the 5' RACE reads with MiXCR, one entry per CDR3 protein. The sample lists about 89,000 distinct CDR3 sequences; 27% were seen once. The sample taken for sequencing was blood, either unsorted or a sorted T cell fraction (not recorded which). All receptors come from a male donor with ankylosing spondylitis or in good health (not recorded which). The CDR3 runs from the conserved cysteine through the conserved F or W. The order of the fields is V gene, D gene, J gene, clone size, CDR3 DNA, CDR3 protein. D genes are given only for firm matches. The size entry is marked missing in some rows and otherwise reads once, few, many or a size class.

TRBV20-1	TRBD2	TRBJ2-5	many	TGCAGTGCTAGAGTTGGACTAGGTGGGGGGTTGGGGTCAGTTCAAGAGACCCAGTACTTC	CSARVGLGGGLGSVQETQYF
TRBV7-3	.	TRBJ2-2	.	TGTGCCAGCAAACTGGGGGCGAACACCGGGGAGCTGTTTTTT	CASKLGANTGELFF
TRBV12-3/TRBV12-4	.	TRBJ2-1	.	TGTGCCAGCAGCCTAATAGATGAGCAGTTCTTC	CASSLIDEQFF
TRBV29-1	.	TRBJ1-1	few	TGCAGCACCAGACAGTCCATGAACACTGAAGCTTTCTTT	CSTRQSMNTEAFF
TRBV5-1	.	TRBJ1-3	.	TGCGCCAGCAGCTTGTCCAGCGCTGGAAACACCATATATTTT	CASSLSSAGNTIYF
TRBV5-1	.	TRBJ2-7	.	TGCGCCAGCAGCTTGGGGACAGCCGTCTCCTACGAGCAGTACTTC	CASSLGTAVSYEQYF
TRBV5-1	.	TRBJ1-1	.	TGCGCCAGCAGCTTGGATAGGGACTACACTGAAGCTTTCTTT	CASSLDRDYTEAFF
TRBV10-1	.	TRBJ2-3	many	TGCGCCAGCAGTGAGGATAGACTCCTCGGGGTCACAGATACGCAGTATTTT	CASSEDRLLGVTDTQYF
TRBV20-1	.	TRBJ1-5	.	TGCAGTGCTAGATCTCCCAGTCCTAGCAATCAGCCCCAGCATTTT	CSARSPSPSNQPQHF
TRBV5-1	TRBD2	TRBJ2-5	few	TGCGCCAGCAGCTTTTTTTCACGCGGGCACTCTAGCGGGAGTTTGGAGACCCAGTACTTC	CASSFFSRGHSSGSLETQYF
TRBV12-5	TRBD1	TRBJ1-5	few	TGTGCCCTTGGACAGGGCGATCAGCCCCAGCATTTT	CALGQGDQPQHF
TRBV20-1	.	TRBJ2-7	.	TGCAGTGCTAGCATCGCTGGGGGTTCGATCGGACAGTACTTC	CSASIAGGSIGQYF
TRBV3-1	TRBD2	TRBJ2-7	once	TGTGCCAGCAGCTTCCTAGCGGGTACAAGCTCCTACGAGCAGTACTTC	CASSFLAGTSSYEQYF
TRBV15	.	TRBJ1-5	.	TGTGCCACCAGCAGAGTATACAGACGAAATCAGCCCCAGCATTTT	CATSRVYRRNQPQHF
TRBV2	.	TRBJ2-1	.	TGTGCCAGCAGTGGTGTGGGGCTATTGGAGCAGTTCTTC	CASSGVGLLEQFF
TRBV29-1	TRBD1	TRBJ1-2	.	TGCAGCGTTGTGGGTCAGGGGGCGTGGGGCTACACCTTC	CSVVGQGAWGYTF
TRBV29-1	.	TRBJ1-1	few	TGCAGCGTTGGCAGGGAGGGGTCTGAAGCTTTCTTT	CSVGREGSEAFF
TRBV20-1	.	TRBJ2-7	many	TGCAGTGCTAGTCTGAAGGACGAGCAGTACTTC	CSASLKDEQYF
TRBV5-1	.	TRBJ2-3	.	TGCGCCAGCAGCTTGGAGCCGGACTACACAGATACGCAGTATTTT	CASSLEPDYTDTQYF
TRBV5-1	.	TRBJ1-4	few	TGCGCCAGCAGTCAACTCGGAAACGTCGGCTCAACTAATGAAAAACTGTTTTTT	CASSQLGNVGSTNEKLFF
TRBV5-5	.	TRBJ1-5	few	TGTGCCAGCAGCTCACAGGGTCAGCCCCAGCATTTT	CASSSQGQPQHF
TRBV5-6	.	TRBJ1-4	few	TGTGCCAGCAGCTCAAGATTTCTCGGGGGGCGAAATGAAAAACTGTTTTTT	CASSSRFLGGRNEKLFF
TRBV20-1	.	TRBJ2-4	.	TGCAGTGCCCCTTCAGCGGGAGCCAAAAACATTCAGTACTTC	CSAPSAGAKNIQYF
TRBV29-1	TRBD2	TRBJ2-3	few	TGCAGCGAAATAACTAGCGCCAACACAGATACGCAGTATTTT	CSEITSANTDTQYF
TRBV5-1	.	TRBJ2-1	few	TGCGCCAGCAGCATGGACTCGATCGGGACCCAGTTCTTC	CASSMDSIGTQFF
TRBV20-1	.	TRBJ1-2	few	TGCAGTCCTAGGTCAGGGAACTATGGCTACACCTTC	CSPRSGNYGYTF
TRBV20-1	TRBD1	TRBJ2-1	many	TGCAGTGGGGACAGGGGTTCCTACAATGAGCAGTTCTTC	CSGDRGSYNEQFF
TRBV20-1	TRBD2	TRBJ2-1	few	TGCAGTGCTAGTAAAAGCGGGAGGGATTTTTACAATGAGCAGTTCTTC	CSASKSGRDFYNEQFF
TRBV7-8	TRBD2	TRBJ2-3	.	TGTGCCAGCAGCCGGGGACTTAGCGGGAGCACAGATACGCAGTATTTT	CASSRGLSGSTDTQYF
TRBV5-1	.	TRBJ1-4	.	TGCGCCAGCAGCTCACGCCTCAATGAAAAACTGTTTTTT	CASSSRLNEKLFF
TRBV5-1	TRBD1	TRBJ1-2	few	TGCGCCAGCAGCTTGGGAGGACAGGAGAATGGCTACACCTTC	CASSLGGQENGYTF
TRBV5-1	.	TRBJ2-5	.	TGCGCCAGCAGCGCCAGGCAGAGGGCCCAGTACTTC	CASSARQRAQYF
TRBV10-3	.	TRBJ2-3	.	TGTGCCATCAGTGAGATGGTAGCGGTTACAGATACGCAGTATTTT	CAISEMVAVTDTQYF
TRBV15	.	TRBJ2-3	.	TGTGCCACCAGCAGCACGAGGGGCGGCACAGATACGCAGTATTTT	CATSSTRGGTDTQYF
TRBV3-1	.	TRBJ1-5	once	TGTGCCAGCAGCCAAGGGGCAGGGCTGCGCCAGCCCCAGCATTTT	CASSQGAGLRQPQHF
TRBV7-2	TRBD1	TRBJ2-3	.	TGTGCCAGCAGCTCGGACAGGGGGCGTCTAGATACGCAGTATTTT	CASSSDRGRLDTQYF
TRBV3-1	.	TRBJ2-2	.	TGTGCCAGCAGCCATCCCCGGGGACATTCCACCGGGGAGCTGTTTTTT	CASSHPRGHSTGELFF
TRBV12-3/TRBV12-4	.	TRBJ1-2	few	TGTGCCAGCAGTCTCTCCTCCACAGGGTCTGGCTACACCTTC	CASSLSSTGSGYTF
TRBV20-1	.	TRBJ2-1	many	TGCAGTGCTAGCGACGGGGTAAGCTCCTACAATGAGCAGTTCTTC	CSASDGVSSYNEQFF
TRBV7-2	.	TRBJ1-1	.	TGTGCCAGCAGCCACACCCAGACTGAAGCTTTCTTT	CASSHTQTEAFF
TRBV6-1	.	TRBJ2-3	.	TGTGCCAGCAGTGACCGAGGCCGTACCAAGAGGGATACGCAGTATTTT	CASSDRGRTKRDTQYF
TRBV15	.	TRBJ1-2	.	TGTGCCACCAGCGGACTTGAACGCGAGGGGTTGACCTATGGCTACACCTTC	CATSGLEREGLTYGYTF
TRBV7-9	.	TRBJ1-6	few	TGTGCCATTGGCGGGTCAAATTCACCCCTCCACTTT	CAIGGSNSPLHF
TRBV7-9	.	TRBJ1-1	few	TGTGCCAGCAGCCGGACGGGAAACACTGAAGCTTTCTTT	CASSRTGNTEAFF
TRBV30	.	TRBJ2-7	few	TGTGCCTGGAGCTACAGTTACGAGCAGTACTTC	CAWSYSYEQYF
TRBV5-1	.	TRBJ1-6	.	TGCGCCAGCAGCGAGGGACGGAATTCACCCCTCCACTTT	CASSEGRNSPLHF
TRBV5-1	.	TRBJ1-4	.	TGCGCCAGCAGCTTGGTTCCGAGAACTAATGAAAAACTGTTTTTT	CASSLVPRTNEKLFF